This T cell receptor (beta chain) came from a study of graft-versus-host responses after intestinal transplantation. Study-wide context: Recipients got multivisceral, liver-intestinal, or isolated intestinal transplants.

Study-level points and caveats: Early HvG declines after transplant were associated with peak circulating GvH clone levels. Some patients had graft-donor T cell macrochimerism, and their allografts showed high graft-versus-host to host-versus-graft clonal ratios. Among recipient marrow samples, GvH clones were found; some appeared first in ileum or blood.

Clones were read by immunoSEQ multiplex PCR, and TCRdb kept only the in-frame ones, dropping some. The sample includes under 9,500 clones, around 74% of them seen just once. J lost 4 bases, V lost 1 base, and 6 bases had no gene match. The CDR3 extends over 16 amino acids. Germline CDR1 and CDR2: LNHNV and YYDKDF (reference sequence). Once graft tissue had been processed, intraepithelial and lamina propria lymphocytes were released. Notes on this clone: Its antigen is not identified.

The TCR was taken from a human patient who received an intestinal transplant, so some T cells may come from the graft donor. The J gene is TRBJ1-4, the V gene TRBV15, with 7 bases fitting TRBD1. Material: ileum tissue, obtained 494 days after intestinal transplant. CDR3 protein: CATSRGGNRGNEKLFF. The CDR3, as DNA: TGTGCCACCAGCAGAGGCGGAAACAGGGGTAATGAAAAACTGTTTTTT.